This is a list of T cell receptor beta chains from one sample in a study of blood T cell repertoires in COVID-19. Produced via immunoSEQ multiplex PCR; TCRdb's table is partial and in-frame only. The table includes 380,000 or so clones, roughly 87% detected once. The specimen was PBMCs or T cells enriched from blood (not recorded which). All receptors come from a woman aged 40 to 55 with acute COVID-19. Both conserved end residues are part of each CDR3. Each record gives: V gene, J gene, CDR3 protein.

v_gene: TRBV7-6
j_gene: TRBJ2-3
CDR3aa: CASSRLRTTSADF

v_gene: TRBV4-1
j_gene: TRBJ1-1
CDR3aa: CASSHPRFGYTEAFF

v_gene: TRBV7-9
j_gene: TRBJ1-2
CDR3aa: CASSHIIEATNYGYTF

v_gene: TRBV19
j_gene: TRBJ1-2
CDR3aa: CASSTGQFDGYTF

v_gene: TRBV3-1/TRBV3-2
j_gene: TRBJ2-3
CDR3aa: CASSQVTTSGAITDTQYF

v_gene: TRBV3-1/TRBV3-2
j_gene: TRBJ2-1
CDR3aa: CASSQMTGASSYNEQFF

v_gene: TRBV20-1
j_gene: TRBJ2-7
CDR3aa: CSASPLDRGSMADEQYF

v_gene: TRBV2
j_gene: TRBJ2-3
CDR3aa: CASSTKRADTQYF

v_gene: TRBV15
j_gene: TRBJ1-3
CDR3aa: CATSRDDEASSGNTIYF

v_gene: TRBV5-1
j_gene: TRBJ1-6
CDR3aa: CASSLEGRPEVSPLHF

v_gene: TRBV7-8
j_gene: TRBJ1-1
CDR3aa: CASSFGGNTEAFF

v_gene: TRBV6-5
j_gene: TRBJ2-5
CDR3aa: CASSLSPQGSKTQYF

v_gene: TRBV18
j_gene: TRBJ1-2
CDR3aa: CASSPPLLGQGSGGYTF

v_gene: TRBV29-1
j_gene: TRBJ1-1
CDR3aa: CSVEGGLSTEAFF

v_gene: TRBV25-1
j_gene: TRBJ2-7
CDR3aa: CASSEEVRSYEQYF

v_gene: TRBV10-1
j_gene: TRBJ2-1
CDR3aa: CASSESKGQGSNEQFF

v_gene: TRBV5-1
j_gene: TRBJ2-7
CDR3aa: CASSLAGVYEQYF

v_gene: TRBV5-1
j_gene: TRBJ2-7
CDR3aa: CASSLRQGFDEQYF

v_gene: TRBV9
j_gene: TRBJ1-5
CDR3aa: CASSQSLTGQPQHF

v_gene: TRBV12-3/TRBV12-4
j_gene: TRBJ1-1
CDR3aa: CASSLPGQEAFF

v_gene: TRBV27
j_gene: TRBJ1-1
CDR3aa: CASSLWTGGGGTEAFF

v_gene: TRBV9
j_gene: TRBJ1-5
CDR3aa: CASSAGAGAIYQPQHF

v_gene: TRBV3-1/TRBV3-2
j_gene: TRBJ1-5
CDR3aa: CASSTSVSNQPQHF

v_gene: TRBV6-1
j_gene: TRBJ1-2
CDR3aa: CASSEGLTGANYGYTF

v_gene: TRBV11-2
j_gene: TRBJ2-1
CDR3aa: CASSPQGNEQFF

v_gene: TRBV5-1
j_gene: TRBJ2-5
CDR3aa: CASSPGSGSQETQYF

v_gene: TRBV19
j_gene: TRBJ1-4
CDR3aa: CASHTATNEKLFF

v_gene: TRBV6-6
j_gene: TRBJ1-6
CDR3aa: CASSDRGPTYNSPLHF

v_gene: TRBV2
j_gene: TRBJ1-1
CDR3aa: CASRVQGRTEAFF

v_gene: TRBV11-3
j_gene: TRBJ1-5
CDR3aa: CASSSNQPQHF

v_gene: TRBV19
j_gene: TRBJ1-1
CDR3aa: CASQDRVNTEAFF

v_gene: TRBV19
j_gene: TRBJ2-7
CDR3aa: CASSTGQLHEQYF

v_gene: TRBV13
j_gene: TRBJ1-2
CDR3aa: CASSLGAGTHNYGYTF

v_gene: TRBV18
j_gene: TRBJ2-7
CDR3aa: CASSPAGTGAYEQYF

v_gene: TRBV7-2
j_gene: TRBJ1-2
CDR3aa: CASSFPGQGEYGYTF

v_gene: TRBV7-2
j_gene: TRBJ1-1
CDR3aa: CASSLQQGTEAFF